In its sample, the clone carrying this T cell receptor (beta chain) was seen a few times. Its antigen remains unidentified. The germline V gene has CDR1 KGHDR and CDR2 SFDVKD. The CDR3 spans 16 residues. Trimming took 4 bases from V and 2 from J; bases not matched to a gene: 4. Full-length variable regions came from constant-region reverse primers plus semi-nested Nested Universal Primer A PCR. One entry per CDR3 protein results from TCRdb running MiXCR on the 5' RACE reads. The sample contains fewer than 55,000 distinct CDR3 sequences, 22% of which appear only once. The sorted Tregs were CD4+CD25+CD127-/low cells. Whole-study results and caveats: Tumor-infiltrating Treg TCR alpha and beta sequences overlapped most with tumor naive CD4+ T cells, then blood naive.

The sequencing sample was made of Tregs sorted from a lymph node. V and J are TRBV24-1 and TRBJ2-1; 10 bases map to TRBD2. This TCR was recovered from a female donor with breast cancer. CDR3 sequence (DNA): TGTGCCACCAGTGACTTAGCGGGAGGTCCCTACAATGAGCAGTTCTTC. Translation: CATSDLAGGPYNEQFF.